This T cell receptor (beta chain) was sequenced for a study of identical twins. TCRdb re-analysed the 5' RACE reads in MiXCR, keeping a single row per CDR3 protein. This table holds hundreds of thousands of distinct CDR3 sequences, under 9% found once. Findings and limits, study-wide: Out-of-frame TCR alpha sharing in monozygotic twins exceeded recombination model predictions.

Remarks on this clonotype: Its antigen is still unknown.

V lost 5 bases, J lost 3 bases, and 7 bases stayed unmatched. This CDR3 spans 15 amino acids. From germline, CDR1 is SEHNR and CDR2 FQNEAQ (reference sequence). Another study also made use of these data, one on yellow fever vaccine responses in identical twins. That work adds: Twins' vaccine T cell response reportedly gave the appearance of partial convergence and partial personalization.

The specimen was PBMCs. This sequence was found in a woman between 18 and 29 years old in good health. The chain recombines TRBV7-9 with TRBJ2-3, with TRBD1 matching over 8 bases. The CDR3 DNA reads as TGTGCCAGCAGCAAGCAGACAGGGGCAACAGATACGCAGTATTTT. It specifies CASSKQTGATDTQYF.